A selection of T cell receptor beta chains follows, all from one sample in a study of blood T cell repertoires in COVID-19. Profiled with immunoSEQ multiplex PCR; TCRdb holds only in-frame clones, not every one. The repertoire holds a few hundred thousand clones, with approximately 82% as singletons. The sample consisted of peripheral blood. Receptors originate from a woman aged 40 to 50 who had recovered from COVID-19. Both conserved end residues are part of each CDR3. Each record gives: clone size, D gene, J gene, V gene, CDR3 protein, CDR3 DNA. D genes are given only for firm matches. The listing skips clone size in some rows; elsewhere it reads once, few, many or a size class.

- | - | TRBJ2-2 | TRBV9 | CASSVAPGGELFF | TGTGCCAGCAGCGTAGCTCCCGGCGGGGAGCTGTTTTTT
- | - | TRBJ2-3 | TRBV7-9 | CASTHAGTDTQYF | TGTGCCAGCACCCACGCGGGCACAGATACGCAGTATTTT
- | TRBD1 | TRBJ2-1 | TRBV19 | CASSGQGYNEQFF | TGTGCCAGTAGTGGACAGGGATACAATGAGCAGTTCTTC
- | - | TRBJ1-1 | TRBV10-3 | CAISERQLNTEAFF | TGTGCCATCAGTGAACGACAGTTGAACACTGAAGCTTTCTTT
many | - | TRBJ1-1 | TRBV14 | CASSQSTRTEAFF | TGTGCCAGCAGCCAAAGTACGCGGACTGAAGCTTTCTTT
- | TRBD1 | TRBJ1-5 | TRBV5-1 | CASSFGTGANQPQHF | TGCGCCAGCAGCTTCGGCACAGGGGCGAATCAGCCCCAGCATTTT
- | TRBD1 | TRBJ1-6 | TRBV9 | CASSATGTGNSPLHF | TGTGCCAGCAGCGCCACCGGGACAGGCAATTCACCCCTCCACTTT
- | - | TRBJ1-6 | TRBV30 | CASGSSNSPLHF | TGTGCCTCAGGGTCGTCGAATTCACCCCTCCACTTT
- | - | TRBJ1-1 | TRBV28 | CASSPPLISRGNTEAFF | TGTGCCAGCAGTCCACCCCTGATATCCCGCGGGAACACTGAAGCTTTCTTT
- | - | TRBJ2-1 | TRBV9 | CASSLGGPSSYNEQFF | TGTGCCAGCAGCCTTGGCGGGCCGAGCTCCTACAATGAGCAGTTCTTC
- | TRBD1 | TRBJ2-1 | TRBV16 | CASSRQGTSGNEQFF | TGTGCCAGCAGCCGACAGGGGACCTCTGGCAATGAGCAGTTCTTC
- | - | TRBJ2-3 | TRBV10-3 | CAISDPRGSDTQYF | TGTGCCATCAGTGACCCCCGGGGGTCAGATACGCAGTATTTT
few | - | TRBJ2-7 | TRBV12-3/TRBV12-4 | CASSPGQNYEQYF | TGTGCCAGCAGCCCGGGACAAAACTACGAGCAGTACTTC
- | - | TRBJ2-1 | TRBV7-2 | CASSPGGTRNNEQFF | TGTGCCAGCAGCCCCGGGGGGACACGAAACAATGAGCAGTTCTTC
once | - | TRBJ2-1 | TRBV6-1 | CASSEGAGLNEQFF | TGTGCCAGCAGTGAGGGGGCCGGATTAAATGAGCAGTTCTTC
- | - | TRBJ1-1 | TRBV5-4 | CASSLAQLHTEAFF | TGTGCCAGCAGCTTAGCACAGCTACACACTGAAGCTTTCTTT
- | TRBD2 | TRBJ2-5 | TRBV11-2 | CASTQGTSGEETQYF | TGTGCCAGCACGCAAGGGACTAGCGGGGAAGAGACCCAGTACTTC
- | TRBD1 | TRBJ1-2 | TRBV6-6 | CASSGTDLYGYTF | TGTGCCAGCAGCGGGACAGATCTTTATGGCTACACCTTC
many | - | TRBJ1-2 | TRBV2 | CASSSSLPGGYTF | TGTGCCAGCAGTTCCTCCTTACCGGGGGGCTACACCTTC
- | TRBD1 | TRBJ1-4 | TRBV25-1 | CASSDSRGTGGNEKLFF | TGTGCCAGCAGTGACAGCAGGGGGACAGGGGGTAATGAAAAACTGTTTTTT
- | TRBD1 | TRBJ2-7 | TRBV2 | CASSELTPGQGAYEQYF | TGTGCCAGCAGTGAACTTACCCCGGGACAGGGGGCTTACGAGCAGTACTTC
- | - | TRBJ1-1 | TRBV5-4 | CASSLWGGNTEAFF | TGTGCCAGCAGCTTGTGGGGGGGGAACACTGAAGCTTTCTTT
- | TRBD1 | TRBJ2-7 | TRBV7-9 | CASVHGMGDSSYEQYF | TGTGCCAGCGTCCATGGAATGGGGGACAGTTCCTACGAGCAGTACTTC
once | TRBD1 | TRBJ2-1 | TRBV7-3 | CASSRQGREQFF | TGTGCCAGCAGCCGACAGGGTCGTGAGCAGTTCTTC
- | - | TRBJ2-2 | TRBV7-9 | CASSLDAGTNTGELFF | TGTGCCAGCAGCTTAGACGCGGGGACCAACACCGGGGAGCTGTTTTTT
- | TRBD2 | TRBJ2-3 | TRBV4-3 | CASSNLAAEDTQYF | TGCGCCAGCAGCAACCTAGCGGCTGAAGATACGCAGTATTTT
- | - | TRBJ1-1 | TRBV6-2/TRBV6-3 | CASSYGFYTEAFF | TGTGCCAGCAGTTACGGCTTTTACACTGAAGCTTTCTTT
- | TRBD1 | TRBJ2-1 | TRBV6-6 | CASSSSGQGGGEQFF | TGTGCCAGCAGTTCGTCGGGACAGGGGGGCGGTGAGCAGTTCTTC
- | - | TRBJ2-5 | TRBV5-6 | CASSSETGYQETQYF | TGTGCCAGCAGCTCGGAGACGGGGTACCAAGAGACCCAGTACTTC
- | - | TRBJ1-4 | TRBV10-3 | CAISDRTTNEKLFF | TGTGCCATCAGTGACAGAACAACTAATGAAAAACTGTTTTTT